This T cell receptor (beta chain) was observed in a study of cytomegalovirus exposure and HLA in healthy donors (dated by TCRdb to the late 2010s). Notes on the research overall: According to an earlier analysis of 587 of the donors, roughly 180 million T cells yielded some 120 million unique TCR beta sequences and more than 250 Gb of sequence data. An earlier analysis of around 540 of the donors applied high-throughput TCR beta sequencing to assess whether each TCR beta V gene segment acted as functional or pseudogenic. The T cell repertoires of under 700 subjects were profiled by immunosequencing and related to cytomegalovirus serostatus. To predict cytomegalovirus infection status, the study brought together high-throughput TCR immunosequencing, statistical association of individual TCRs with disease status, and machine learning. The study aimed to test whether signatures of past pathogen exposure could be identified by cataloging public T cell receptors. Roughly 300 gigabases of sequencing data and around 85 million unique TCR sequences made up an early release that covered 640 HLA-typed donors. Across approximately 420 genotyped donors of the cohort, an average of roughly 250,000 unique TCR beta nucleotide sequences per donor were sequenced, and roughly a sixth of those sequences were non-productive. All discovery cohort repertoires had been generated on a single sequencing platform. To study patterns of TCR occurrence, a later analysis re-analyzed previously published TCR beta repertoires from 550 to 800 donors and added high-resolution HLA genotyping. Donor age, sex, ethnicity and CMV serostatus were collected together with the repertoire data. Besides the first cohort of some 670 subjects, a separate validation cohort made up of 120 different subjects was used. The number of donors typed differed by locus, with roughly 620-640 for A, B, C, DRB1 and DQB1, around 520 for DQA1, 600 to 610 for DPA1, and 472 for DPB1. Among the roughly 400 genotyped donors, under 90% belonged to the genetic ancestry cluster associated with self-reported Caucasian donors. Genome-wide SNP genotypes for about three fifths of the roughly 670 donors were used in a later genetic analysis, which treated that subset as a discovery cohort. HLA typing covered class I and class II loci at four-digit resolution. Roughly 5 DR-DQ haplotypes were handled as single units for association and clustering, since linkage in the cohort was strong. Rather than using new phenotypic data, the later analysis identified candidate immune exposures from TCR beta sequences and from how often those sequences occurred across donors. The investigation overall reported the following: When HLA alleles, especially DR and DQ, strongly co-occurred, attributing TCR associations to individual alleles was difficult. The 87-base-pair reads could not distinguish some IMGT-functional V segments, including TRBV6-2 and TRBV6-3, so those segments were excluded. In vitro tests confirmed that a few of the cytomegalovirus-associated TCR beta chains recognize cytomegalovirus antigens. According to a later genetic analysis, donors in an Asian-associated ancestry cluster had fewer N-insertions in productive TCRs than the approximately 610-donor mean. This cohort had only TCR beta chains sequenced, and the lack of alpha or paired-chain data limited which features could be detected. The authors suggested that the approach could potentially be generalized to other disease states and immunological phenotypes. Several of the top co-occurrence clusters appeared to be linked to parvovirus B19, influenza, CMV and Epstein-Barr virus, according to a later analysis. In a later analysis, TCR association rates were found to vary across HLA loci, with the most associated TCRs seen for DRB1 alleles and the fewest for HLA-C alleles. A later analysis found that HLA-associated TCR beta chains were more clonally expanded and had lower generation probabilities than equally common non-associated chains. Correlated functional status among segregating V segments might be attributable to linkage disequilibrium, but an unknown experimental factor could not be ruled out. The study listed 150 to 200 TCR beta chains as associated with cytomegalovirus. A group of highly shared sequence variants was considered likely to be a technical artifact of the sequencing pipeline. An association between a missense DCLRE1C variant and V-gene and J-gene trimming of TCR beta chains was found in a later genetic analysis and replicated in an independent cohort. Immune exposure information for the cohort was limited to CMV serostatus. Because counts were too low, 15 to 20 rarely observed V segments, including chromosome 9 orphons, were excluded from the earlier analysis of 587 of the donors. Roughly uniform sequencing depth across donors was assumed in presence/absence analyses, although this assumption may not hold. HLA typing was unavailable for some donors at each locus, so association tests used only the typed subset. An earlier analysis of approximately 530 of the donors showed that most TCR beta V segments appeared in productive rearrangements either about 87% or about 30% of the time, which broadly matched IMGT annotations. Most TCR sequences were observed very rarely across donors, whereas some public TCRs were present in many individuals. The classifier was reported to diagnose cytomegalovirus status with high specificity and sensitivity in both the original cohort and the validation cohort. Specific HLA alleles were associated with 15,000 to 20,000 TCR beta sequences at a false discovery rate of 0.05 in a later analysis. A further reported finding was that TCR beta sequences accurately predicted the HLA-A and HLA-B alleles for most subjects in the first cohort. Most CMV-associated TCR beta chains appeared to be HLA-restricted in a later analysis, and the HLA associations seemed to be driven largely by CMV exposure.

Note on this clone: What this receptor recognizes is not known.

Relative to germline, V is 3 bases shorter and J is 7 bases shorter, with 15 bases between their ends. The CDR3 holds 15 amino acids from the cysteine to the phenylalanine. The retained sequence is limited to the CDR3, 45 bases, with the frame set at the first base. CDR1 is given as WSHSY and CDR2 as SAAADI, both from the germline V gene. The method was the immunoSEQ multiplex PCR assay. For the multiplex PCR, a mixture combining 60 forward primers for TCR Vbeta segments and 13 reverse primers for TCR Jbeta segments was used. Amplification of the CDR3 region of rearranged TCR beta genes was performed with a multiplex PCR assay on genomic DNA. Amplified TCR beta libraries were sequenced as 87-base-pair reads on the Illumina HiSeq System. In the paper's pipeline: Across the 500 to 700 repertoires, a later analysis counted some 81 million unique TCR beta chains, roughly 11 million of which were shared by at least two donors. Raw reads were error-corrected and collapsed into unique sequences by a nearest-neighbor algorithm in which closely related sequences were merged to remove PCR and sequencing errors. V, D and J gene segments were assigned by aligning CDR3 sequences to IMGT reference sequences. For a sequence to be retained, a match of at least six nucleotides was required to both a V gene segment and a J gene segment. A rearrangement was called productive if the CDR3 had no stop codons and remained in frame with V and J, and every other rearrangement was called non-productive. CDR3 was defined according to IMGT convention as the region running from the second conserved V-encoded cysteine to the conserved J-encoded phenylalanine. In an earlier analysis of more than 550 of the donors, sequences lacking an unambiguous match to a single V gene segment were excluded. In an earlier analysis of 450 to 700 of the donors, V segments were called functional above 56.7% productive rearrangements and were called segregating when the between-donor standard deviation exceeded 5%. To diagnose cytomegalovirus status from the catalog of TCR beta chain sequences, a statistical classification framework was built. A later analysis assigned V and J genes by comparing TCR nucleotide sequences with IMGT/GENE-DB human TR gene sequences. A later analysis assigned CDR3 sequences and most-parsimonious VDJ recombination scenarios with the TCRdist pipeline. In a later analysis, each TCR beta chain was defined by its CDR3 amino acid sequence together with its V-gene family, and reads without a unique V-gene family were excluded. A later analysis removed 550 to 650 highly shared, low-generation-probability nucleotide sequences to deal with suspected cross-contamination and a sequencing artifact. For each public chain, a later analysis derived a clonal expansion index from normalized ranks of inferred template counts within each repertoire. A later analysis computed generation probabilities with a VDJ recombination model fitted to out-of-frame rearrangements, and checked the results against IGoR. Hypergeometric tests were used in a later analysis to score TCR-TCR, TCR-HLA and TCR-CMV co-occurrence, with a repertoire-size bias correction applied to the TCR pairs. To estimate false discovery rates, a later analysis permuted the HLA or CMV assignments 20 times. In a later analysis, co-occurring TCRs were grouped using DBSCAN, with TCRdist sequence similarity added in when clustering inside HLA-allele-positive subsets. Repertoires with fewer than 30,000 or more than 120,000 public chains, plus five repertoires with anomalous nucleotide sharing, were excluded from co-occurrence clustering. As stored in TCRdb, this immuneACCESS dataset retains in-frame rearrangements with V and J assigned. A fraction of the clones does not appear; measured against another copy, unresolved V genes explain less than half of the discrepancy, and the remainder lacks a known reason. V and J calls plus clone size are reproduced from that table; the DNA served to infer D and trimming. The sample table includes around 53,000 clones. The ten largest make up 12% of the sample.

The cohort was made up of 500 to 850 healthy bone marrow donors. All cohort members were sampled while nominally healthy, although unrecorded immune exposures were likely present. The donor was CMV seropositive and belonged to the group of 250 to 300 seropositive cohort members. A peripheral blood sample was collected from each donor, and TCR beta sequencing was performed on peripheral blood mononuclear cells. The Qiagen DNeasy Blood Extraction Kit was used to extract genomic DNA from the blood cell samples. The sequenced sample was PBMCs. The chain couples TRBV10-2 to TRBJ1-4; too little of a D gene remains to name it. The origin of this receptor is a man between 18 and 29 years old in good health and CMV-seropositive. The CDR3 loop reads CASSDPRVRFEKLFF. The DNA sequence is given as TGCGCCAGCAGTGACCCTCGGGTGCGTTTTGAAAAACTGTTTTTT.